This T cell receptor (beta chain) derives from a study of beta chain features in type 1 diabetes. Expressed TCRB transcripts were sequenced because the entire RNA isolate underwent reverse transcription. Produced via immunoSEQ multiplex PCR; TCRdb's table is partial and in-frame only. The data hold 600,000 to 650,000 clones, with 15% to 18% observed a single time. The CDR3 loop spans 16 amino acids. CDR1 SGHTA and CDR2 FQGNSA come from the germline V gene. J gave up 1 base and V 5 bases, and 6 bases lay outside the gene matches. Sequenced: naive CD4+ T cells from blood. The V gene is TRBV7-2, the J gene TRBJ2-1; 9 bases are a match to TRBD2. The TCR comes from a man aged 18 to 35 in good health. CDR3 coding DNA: TGTGCCAGCAGCCTCCGCGGGGGGGCTTCCTACAATGAGCAGTTCTTC. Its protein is CASSLRGGASYNEQFF.